This T cell receptor beta chain is from a study of T cell responses to AZD1222 COVID-19 vaccine. Study-wide findings and caveats: Nearly half of spike-specific TCRs reportedly go after variant regions that carry no mutations. Clonal diversity was possibly underestimated, and white British individuals and females predominated among donors.

Notes on this clone: Antigen unknown.

Repertoires were generated with immunoSEQ multiplex PCR, while TCRdb's copy carries only in-frame clones and drops some. The repertoire holds over 85,000 clones, with 94% as singletons. This CDR3 contains 14 residues. Sequencing was performed on peripheral blood, taken 28 days after the second AZD1222 dose. The sequence derives from an adult who received the AZD1222 COVID-19 vaccine. This chain joins TRBV12-2 and TRBJ2-5; TRBD1, the table's D call, lacks a check against the DNA. TRBV12-2 is annotated as a pseudogene. In DNA, the CDR3 is TGTGCAAGTCGCTGGACAGGGGTCCGAGAGACCCAGTACTTC. This translates into CASRWTGVRETQYF.